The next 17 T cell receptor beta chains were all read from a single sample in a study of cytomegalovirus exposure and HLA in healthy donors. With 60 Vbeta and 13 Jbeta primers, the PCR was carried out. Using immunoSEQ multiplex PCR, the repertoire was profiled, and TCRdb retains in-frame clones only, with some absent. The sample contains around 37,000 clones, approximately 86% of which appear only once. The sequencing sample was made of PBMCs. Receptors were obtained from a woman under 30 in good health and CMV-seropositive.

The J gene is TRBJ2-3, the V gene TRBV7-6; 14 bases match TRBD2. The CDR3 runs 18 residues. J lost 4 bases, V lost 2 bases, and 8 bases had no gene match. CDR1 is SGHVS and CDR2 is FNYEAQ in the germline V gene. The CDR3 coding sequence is TGTGCCAGCAGCTTAAGGGGAGGACTAGCGGGGGGATCAGATACGCAGTATTTT. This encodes CASSLRGGLAGGSDTQYF.

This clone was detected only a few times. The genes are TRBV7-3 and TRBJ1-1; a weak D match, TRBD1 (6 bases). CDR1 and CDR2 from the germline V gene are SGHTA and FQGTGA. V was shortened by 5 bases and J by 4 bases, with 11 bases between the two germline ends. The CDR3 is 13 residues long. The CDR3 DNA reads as TGTGCCAGCAGCCAATTACAGGGCACTGAAGCTTTCTTT. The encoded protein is CASSQLQGTEAFF.

CDR3 coding DNA: TGTGCCAGCAGCTTGAAGTTGGCCCACACCTTC. It encodes CASSLKLAHTF. The chain recombines TRBV5-6 with TRBJ1-2; D unclear. The germline V and J ends were trimmed by 1 base and 12 bases, with 10 bases remaining between them. The CDR3 runs 11 residues. The germline V gene has CDR1 SGHDT and CDR2 YYEEEE.

The CDR3: CASSRTTEGETQYF. Here the CDR3 DNA reads TGTGCCAGCAGCCGGACCACCGAGGGAGAGACCCAGTACTTC. The chain is built from TRBV6-5 and TRBJ2-5, with D maybe TRBD2 (5 bases). Germline V lookup: CDR1 MNHEY, CDR2 SVGAGI. Trimming took 6 bases from V and 4 from J, leaving 15 bases between them. This CDR3 contains 14 residues.

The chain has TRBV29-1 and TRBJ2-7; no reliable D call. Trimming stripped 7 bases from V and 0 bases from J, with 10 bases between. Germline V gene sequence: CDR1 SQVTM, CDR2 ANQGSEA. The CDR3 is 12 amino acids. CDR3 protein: CSAHSSSYEQYF. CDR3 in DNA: TGCAGCGCTCACTCAAGCTCCTACGAGCAGTACTTC.

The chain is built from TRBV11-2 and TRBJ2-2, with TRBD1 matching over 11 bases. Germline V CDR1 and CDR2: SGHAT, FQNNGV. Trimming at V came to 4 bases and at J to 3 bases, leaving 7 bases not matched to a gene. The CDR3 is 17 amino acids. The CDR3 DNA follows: TGTGCCAGCAGCTCATACCCGGGACAGGGGGACACCGGGGAGCTGTTTTTT. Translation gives CASSSYPGQGDTGELFF.

CDR3 in amino acids: CASGQGGNYGYTF. CDR3 in DNA: TGTGCCAGCGGCCAAGGAGGTAACTATGGCTACACCTTC. J is TRBJ1-2 and V is TRBV5-4, with no clear D. Germline lookup yields CDR1 SGHNT and CDR2 YYREEE (reference sequence). Trimming took off 7 bases at V and 1 base at J, with 11 bases between the two ends. This CDR3 is 13 amino acids long.

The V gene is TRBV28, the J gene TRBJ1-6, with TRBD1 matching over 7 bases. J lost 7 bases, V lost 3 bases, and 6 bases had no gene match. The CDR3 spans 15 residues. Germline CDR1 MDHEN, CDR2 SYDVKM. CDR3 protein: CASSFPGTVNSPLHF. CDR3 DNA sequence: TGTGCCAGCAGTTTTCCCGGGACAGTCAATTCACCCCTCCACTTT.

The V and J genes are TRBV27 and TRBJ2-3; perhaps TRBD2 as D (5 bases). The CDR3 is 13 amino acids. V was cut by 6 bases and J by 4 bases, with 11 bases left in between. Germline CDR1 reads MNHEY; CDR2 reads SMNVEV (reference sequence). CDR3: CASRFGISDTQYF. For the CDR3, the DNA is TGTGCCAGCAGATTCGGGATCTCAGATACGCAGTATTTT.

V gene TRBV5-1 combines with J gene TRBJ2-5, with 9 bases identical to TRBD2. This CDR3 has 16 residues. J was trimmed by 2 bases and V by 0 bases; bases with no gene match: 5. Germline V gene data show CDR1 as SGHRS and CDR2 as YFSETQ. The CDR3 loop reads CASSLVGRGGQETQYF. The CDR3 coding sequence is TGCGCCAGCAGCTTGGTAGGGCGGGGGGGGCAAGAGACCCAGTACTTC. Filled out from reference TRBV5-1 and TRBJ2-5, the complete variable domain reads KAGVTQTPRYLIKTRGQQVTLSCSPISGHRSVSWYQQTPGQGLQFLFEYFSETQRNKGNFPGRFSGRQFSNSRSEMNVSTLELGDSALYLCASSLVGRGGQETQYFGPGTRLLVL.

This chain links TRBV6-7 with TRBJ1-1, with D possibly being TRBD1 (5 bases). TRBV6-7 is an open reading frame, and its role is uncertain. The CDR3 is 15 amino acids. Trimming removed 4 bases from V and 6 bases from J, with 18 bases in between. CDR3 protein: CASSSRRVSGAEAFF. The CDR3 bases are TGTGCCAGCAGTTCGCGCAGGGTGTCGGGGGCTGAAGCTTTCTTT.

The CDR3: CASSSQGGNTEAFF. The CDR3 coding sequence is TGTGCCAGCTCGTCACAGGGGGGGAACACTGAAGCTTTCTTT. The chain links TRBV18 to TRBJ1-1; 8 bases align to TRBD1. Per the germline V gene, CDR1 is KGHSH and CDR2 is LQKENI. The CDR3 extends over 14 amino acids. Trimming at V came to 6 bases and at J to 1 base, leaving 4 bases not matched to a gene.

The CDR3 spells CASSLAPGLQETQYF. The CDR3 nucleotides are TGTGCCAGCAGCTTAGCACCGGGACTACAAGAGACCCAGTACTTC. The chain couples TRBV7-3 to TRBJ2-5; the match to TRBD2 covers 7 bases. Per the germline V gene, CDR1 is SGHTA and CDR2 is FQGTGA. This CDR3 is 15 amino acids long. The J segment lost 2 bases and the V segment lost 2 bases, leaving 5 bases of the junction unmatched.

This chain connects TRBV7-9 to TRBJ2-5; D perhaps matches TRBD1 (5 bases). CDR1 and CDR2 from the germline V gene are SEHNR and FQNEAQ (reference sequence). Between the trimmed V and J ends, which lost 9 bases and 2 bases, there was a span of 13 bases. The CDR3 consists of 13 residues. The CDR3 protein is CASSGAWQETQYF. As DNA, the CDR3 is TGTGCCAGTAGTGGGGCATGGCAAGAGACCCAGTACTTC.

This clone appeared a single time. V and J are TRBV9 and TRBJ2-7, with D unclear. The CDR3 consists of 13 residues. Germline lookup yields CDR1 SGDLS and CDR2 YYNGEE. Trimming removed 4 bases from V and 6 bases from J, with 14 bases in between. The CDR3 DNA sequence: TGTGCCAGCAGCCTCGAAACTCAAGCCGAGCAGTACTTC. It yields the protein CASSLETQAEQYF.

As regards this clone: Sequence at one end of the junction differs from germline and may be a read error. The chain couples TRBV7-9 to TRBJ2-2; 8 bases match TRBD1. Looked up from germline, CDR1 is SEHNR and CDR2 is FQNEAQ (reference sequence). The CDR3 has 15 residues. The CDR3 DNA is TGTTCCAGCAGTTTGAGGACAGGGAGGACCGGGGAGCTGTTTTTT. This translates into CSSSLRTGRTGELFF.

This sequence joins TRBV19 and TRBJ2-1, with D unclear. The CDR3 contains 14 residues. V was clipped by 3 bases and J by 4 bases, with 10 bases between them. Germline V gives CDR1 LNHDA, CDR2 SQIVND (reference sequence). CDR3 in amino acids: CASSISGTYNEQFF. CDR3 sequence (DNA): TGTGCCAGTAGTATTTCAGGAACGTACAATGAGCAGTTCTTC.